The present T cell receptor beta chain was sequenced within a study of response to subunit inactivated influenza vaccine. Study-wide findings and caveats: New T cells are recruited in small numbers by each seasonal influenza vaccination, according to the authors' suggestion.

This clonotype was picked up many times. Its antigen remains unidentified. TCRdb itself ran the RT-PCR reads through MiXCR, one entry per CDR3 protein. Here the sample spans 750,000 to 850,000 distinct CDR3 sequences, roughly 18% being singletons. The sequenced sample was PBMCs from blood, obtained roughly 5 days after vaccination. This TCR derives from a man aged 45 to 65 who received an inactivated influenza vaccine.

Here the CDR3 DNA reads TGTGCCACGTCAAGTGGGGCCTCCTACGAGCAGTACTTC. Translated, it gives CATSSGASYEQYF. The chain uses TRBV12-3 or TRBV12-4 and TRBJ2-7; D is perhaps TRBD1 (5 bases). Trimming removed 10 bases from V and 0 bases from J, with 13 bases in between. This CDR3 region has 13 residues.